The next 20 T cell receptor beta chains were all read from a single sample in a study of T-cell memory formation after mild COVID-19. A single record per CDR3 protein comes from TCRdb applying MiXCR to the 5' RACE reads. Of under 550,000 distinct CDR3 sequences in the sample, 15% to 20% were seen once. Sequenced sample: PBMCs or a T cell subset sorted from them (not recorded which). The receptors come from an adult woman who had mild COVID-19 (a few samples of this study predate the infection). Cell type and time point are not known.

The chain is built from TRBV7-9 and TRBJ1-1; D call uncertain. Between the trimmed V and J ends, which lost 5 bases and 1 base, there was a span of 23 bases. This CDR3 region has 18 residues. CDR1 and CDR2 from the germline V gene are SEHNR and FQNEAQ (reference sequence). CDR3 nucleotides: TGTGCCAGCAGCCCCCCGCCGGGGAGAACCCCCCGGAACACTGAAGCTTTCTTT. It yields the protein CASSPPPGRTPRNTEAFF.

This clonotype was seen more than once but under ten times. CDR3 bases: TGTGCCAGCAGCGTAGAGGCGAGTTCTGGAAACACCATATATTTT. Translating it yields CASSVEASSGNTIYF. V is TRBV9 and J is TRBJ1-3; D remains ambiguous. The CDR3 contains 15 residues. V was cut by 0 bases and J by 1 base, with 8 bases left in between. Germline CDR1 SGDLS, CDR2 YYNGEE.

This chain connects TRBV30 to TRBJ2-1; 8 bases line up with TRBD2. Germline loops: CDR1 GTSNPN, CDR2 SVGIG (reference sequence). The J segment lost 0 bases and the V segment lost 7 bases, leaving 8 bases of the junction unmatched. The CDR3 has 15 amino acids. CDR3 sequence reads: CASDYGRGSYNEQFF. CDR3 nucleotide sequence: TGTGCCTCAGATTACGGGAGGGGCTCCTACAATGAGCAGTTCTTC.

In this sample, this clonotype turned up a few times. V usage is TRBV29-1 and J usage is TRBJ2-7; 7 bases align to TRBD1. Losses at the gene ends were 1 base for V and 0 bases for J; bases not matched to a gene: 9. The CDR3 loop spans 16 amino acids. Germline assignment: CDR1 SQVTM and CDR2 ANQGSEA. The CDR3 nucleotides read TGCAGCGTTGAAGCCTTGGGACAGACGTCCTCCTACGAGCAGTACTTC. It translates to CSVEALGQTSSYEQYF.

This sequence joins TRBV6-6 and TRBJ2-1; a weak D match, TRBD1 (5 bases). The CDR3 is made up of 12 amino acids. CDR1 is MNHNY and CDR2 is SVGAGI in the germline V gene (reference sequence). The germline V and J ends were trimmed by 2 bases and 9 bases, with 8 bases remaining between them. The CDR3 is CASSYGQGEQFF. The DNA of the CDR3 is TGTGCCAGCAGTTACGGTCAGGGTGAGCAGTTCTTC.

The chain combines TRBV5-1 with TRBJ2-6, with D hard to call. The CDR3 runs 17 residues. The ends were cut back, 0 bases at V and 0 bases at J, with 10 bases in the middle. Germline CDR1 SGHRS, CDR2 YFSETQ. The CDR3 sequence: CASSLVQSFSGANVLTF. The CDR3 bases are TGCGCCAGCAGCTTGGTACAGAGTTTCTCTGGGGCCAACGTCCTGACTTTC.

This rearrangement joins TRBV27 to TRBJ2-7, with a tentative D call TRBD2 (6 bases). Deletions cut 2 bases from V and 4 bases from J, with 12 bases between. The CDR3 contains 14 residues. CDR1 MNHEY and CDR2 SMNVEV come from the germline V gene (reference sequence). CDR3: CASSLRSGLYEQYF. Here the CDR3 DNA reads TGTGCCAGCAGTTTACGTAGCGGTTTATACGAGCAGTACTTC.

This chain uses TRBV15 with TRBJ1-4; TRBD1 aligns across 11 bases. Germline V gene sequence: CDR1 LNHNV, CDR2 YYDKDF (reference sequence). The CDR3 contains 14 residues. Trimming removed 5 bases from V and 8 bases from J; junction bases left unmatched: 4. CDR3 coding DNA: TGTGCCACCAGCCGGGACAGGGGGAAGGAAAAACTGTTTTTT. Protein sequence: CATSRDRGKEKLFF.

This clonotype was seen more than once but under ten times. V usage is TRBV20-1 and J usage is TRBJ2-3; 9 bases fit TRBD2. Trimming removed 0 bases from V and 3 bases from J; junction bases left unmatched: 7. From germline, CDR1 is DFQATT and CDR2 SNEGSKA (reference sequence). The CDR3 spans 16 residues. The CDR3 protein is CSARDRLAGWTDTQYF. The CDR3 DNA follows: TGCAGTGCTAGAGATCGCCTAGCGGGGTGGACAGATACGCAGTATTTT.

This clonotype showed up many times. The chain employs TRBV4-2 and TRBJ1-5; D gene unclear. CDR1 is LGHNA and CDR2 is YNFKEQ in the germline V gene. The CDR3 covers 18 residues. V lost 4 bases to trimming and J lost 0 bases, with 19 bases between them. CDR3 DNA: TGTGCCAGCAGCCCCACCCCCGGCGCAATGGATAGCAATCAGCCCCAGCATTTT. Its translation is CASSPTPGAMDSNQPQHF.

This chain connects TRBV7-9 to TRBJ1-2; 8 bases map to TRBD1. The CDR3 consists of 17 residues. From germline, CDR1 is SEHNR and CDR2 FQNEAQ (reference sequence). Trimming took 5 bases from V and 5 from J; bases not matched to a gene: 16. CDR3 bases: TGTGCCAGCAGCCCCGAGGCTCAGGGGGCGCTACGGTATGGCTACACCTTC. Amino acid sequence: CASSPEAQGALRYGYTF.

This clonotype was observed a handful of times. V and J are TRBV12-3 or TRBV12-4 and TRBJ1-3; D perhaps matches TRBD1 (6 bases). V lost 1 base and J 0 bases, leaving 7 bases between the germline ends. There are 15 residues in the CDR3. CDR3 in DNA: TGTGCCAGCAGTTTAGGGACAGCCTCTGGAAACACCATATATTTT. It specifies CASSLGTASGNTIYF.

The chain combines TRBV6-2 or TRBV6-3 with TRBJ1-5; D is perhaps TRBD1 (5 bases). CDR1 is MNHEY, CDR2 SVGEGT, per germline. Trimming removed 6 bases from V and 4 bases from J, with 13 bases in between. The length of the CDR3 is 14 residues. In DNA, the CDR3 is TGTGCCAGCAGCCTGATGACAGAAAATCAGCCCCAGCATTTT. It encodes CASSLMTENQPQHF.

A single count supports this clonotype. The gene calls are TRBV30 and TRBJ1-2, with 9 bases that match TRBD1. CDR1 is GTSNPN and CDR2 is SVGIG in the germline V gene (reference sequence). CDR3 length: 14 amino acids. The trim removed 0 bases at V and 9 bases at J, leaving 8 bases unmatched. The CDR3 bases are TGTGCCTGGAGTGTAGGTGGACAGGGGATGAGCTACACCTTC. Translated: CAWSVGGQGMSYTF.

The chain uses TRBV9 and TRBJ2-7; 7 positions match TRBD1. Per germline, CDR1 SGDLS and CDR2 YYNGEE. V gave up 4 bases and J gave up 2 bases; unmatched junction bases: 6. The CDR3 spans 14 residues. The CDR3 DNA is TGTGCCAGCAGCCTAACACAGGGGCCCTACGAGCAGTACTTC. Protein product: CASSLTQGPYEQYF.

The chain employs TRBV4-2 and TRBJ1-5; D unclear. Germline V gene lookup returns CDR1 LGHNA and CDR2 YNFKEQ. The CDR3 contains 15 residues. Trimming removed 0 bases at V and 1 base at J, with 7 bases between. This CDR3 reads CASSQDGLSNQPQHF. CDR3 sequence (DNA): TGTGCCAGCAGCCAAGACGGGTTGAGCAATCAGCCCCAGCATTTT.

The chain joins TRBV20-1 to TRBJ1-2, with D perhaps matching TRBD1 (5 bases). The CDR3 is 16 amino acids. The ends were cut back, 0 bases at V and 1 base at J, with 15 bases in the middle. Germline V lookup: CDR1 DFQATT, CDR2 SNEGSKA (reference sequence). The DNA for the CDR3 is TGCAGTGCTAGAGATAGGCGGCAGGGTGGTAACTATGGCTACACCTTC. It is translated as CSARDRRQGGNYGYTF.

The genes are TRBV10-3 and TRBJ2-3; tentative D call: TRBD2 (6 bases). Trimming removed 3 bases at V and 5 bases at J, with 15 bases between. Germline V gene lookup returns CDR1 ENHRY and CDR2 SYGVKD. The CDR3 runs to 15 residues. CDR3 sequence: CAISEIGGNEDTQYF. CDR3 coding DNA: TGTGCCATCAGTGAAATAGGCGGGAACGAAGATACGCAGTATTTT.

The chain carries TRBV2 and TRBJ1-4; D ambiguous. With 3 bases removed from V and 4 bases from J, the gap between germline ends came to 15 bases. The V gene's germline CDR1 is SNHLY and CDR2 FYNNEI. The CDR3 is made up of 16 amino acids. The CDR3 spells CASSDRRQTFNEKLFF. Written as DNA, the CDR3 is TGTGCCAGCAGTGATAGGAGGCAGACGTTTAATGAAAAACTGTTTTTT.

This clonotype was counted only a few times. The genes are TRBV7-2 and TRBJ1-2, with D unresolved. Germline V gene lookup returns CDR1 SGHTA and CDR2 FQGNSA. Between the trimmed V and J ends, which lost 5 bases and 3 bases, there was a span of 10 bases. The length of the CDR3 is 13 residues. CDR3 region: CASSHPADYGYTF. CDR3 in DNA: TGTGCCAGCAGCCATCCGGCTGACTATGGCTACACCTTC.